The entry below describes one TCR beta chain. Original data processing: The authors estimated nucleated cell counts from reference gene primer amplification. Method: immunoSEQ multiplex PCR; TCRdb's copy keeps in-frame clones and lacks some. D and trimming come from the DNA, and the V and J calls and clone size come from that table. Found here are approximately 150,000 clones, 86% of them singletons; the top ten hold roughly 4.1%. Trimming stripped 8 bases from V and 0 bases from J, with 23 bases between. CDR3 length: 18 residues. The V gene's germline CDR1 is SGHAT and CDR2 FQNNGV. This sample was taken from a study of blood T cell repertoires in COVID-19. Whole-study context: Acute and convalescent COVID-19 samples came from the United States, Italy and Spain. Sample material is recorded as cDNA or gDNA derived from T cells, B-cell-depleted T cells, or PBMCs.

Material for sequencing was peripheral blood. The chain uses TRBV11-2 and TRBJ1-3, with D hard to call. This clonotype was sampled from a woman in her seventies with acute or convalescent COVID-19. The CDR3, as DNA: TGTGCCAGCGGAAATTTGGGCCTCCGGCCCCTCTCTGGAAACACCATATATTTT. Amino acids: CASGNLGLRPLSGNTIYF.